This T cell receptor beta chain comes out of a study of shared clonotypes between healthy human individuals (dated by TCRdb to 2018 to 2021). Context from the whole study: Three men and a couple of women, aged 18 to 49 years, made up the cohort. Blood TCR repertoires of about 5 healthy adults were deeply sequenced to estimate repertoire size and the extent of clonotype sharing between individuals. Libraries were prepared and TCR repertoires were sequenced by different laboratories using diverse techniques, in order to increase sequencing depth and limit assay-specific biases. Leukapheresis yielded between about 0.94 and 10 billion PBMCs per donor. Study-wide findings and limitations: The genetic and exposure-history diversity represented was limited by the small number of donors. Pairwise subsampling led to the expectation that sequencing depth would affect the degree of clonotype sharing among donors. Sampling was limited to blood, and TCR repertoires in tissue likely differ from TCR repertoires in blood.

V drops 4 bases and J drops 7 bases, leaving 17 bases in between. In the germline V gene, CDR1 corresponds to SGHRS and CDR2 to YFSETQ. Spanning cysteine to phenylalanine, the CDR3 consists of 14 amino acids. This entry keeps only the CDR3 DNA: 42 bases, framed from base 1. The donors were healthy, HIV-negative adults with no recently reported acute infections or vaccinations. Every donor was a Caucasian adult residing in Nashville, Tennessee, USA. For unsorted samples, approximately 84 million PBMCs were counted, and genomic DNA was extracted using the QIAamp DNA Blood Mini kit. Blood was collected by leukapheresis, and PBMCs were isolated by Ficoll-Histopaque density gradient centrifugation and then cryopreserved in liquid nitrogen vapor phase. Using the deep immunoSEQ assay, TCR CDR3 regions were amplified from genomic DNA by multiplex PCR. Extracted genomic DNA from each cell subset was spread evenly across all wells of several immunoSEQ 96-well plates, with each plate serving as a replicate. For unsorted PBMC, each replicate PCR was loaded with roughly 330 ng genomic DNA, equivalent to about 30,000 T cell genomes. Genomic DNA from unsorted PBMC was sequenced over ten immunoSEQ deep assay plates. Purified libraries were quantified with a Qubit 3.0 fluorometer, sized on a Bioanalyzer 2100, and re-quantified with the KAPA Library Quantification kit. Every immunoSEQ 96-well plate was sequenced on a separate single-read 150-cycle Illumina NextSeq 550 flow cell. In the paper's pipeline: The immunoSEQ output contained only junctional sequences without quality scores, so filtering could not match that applied to full-length reads. Sequences were annotated with PyIR, a Python wrapper for IgBLAST v1.9, and V/J genes and CDR3 were assigned using IMGT germline references. Reads with weak V/J assignments (E-value above 1e-6), missing CDR3, stop codons, out-of-frame junctions, or ambiguous translated residues were removed. A V3J clonotype was defined by an identical inferred V gene, J gene, and CDR3 amino acid sequence. To compute the percentage overlap between repertoires, the number of shared unique clonotypes was divided by the size of the smaller repertoire. Repertoire richness was assessed with RTK rarefaction, the Chao1 estimator, and Recon v2.1 estimates of unobserved clonotypes. Entries here come from immuneACCESS through TCRdb and include only in-frame sequences with V and J called. Some clones fail to appear in such tables; in the studies checked, an unresolved V gene covers under half of the shortfall, and the cause of the remainder is unknown. V and J calls and clone size are copied from that table; D and trimming were computed from the DNA. For this sample the table gives approximately 500,000 clones, of which around 73% were detected only once. The ten biggest clones cover 12% of the sample.

As for this clone: Its antigen has not been determined. No base quality information exists; no much larger clone differs at one position. The same CDR3 can be traced to other DNA sequences in this sample.

The sequenced material came from PBMCs. The TCR sequence derives from a woman aged 40 to 50 in good health. Some clones in this sample may be carry-over from other donors' samples. The receptor chain draws on TRBV5-1 and TRBJ1-2; confidence is insufficient to name the D gene. The CDR3: CASSLAGRGSGYTF. The sequenced DNA: TGCGCCAGCAGCCTGGCGGGTCGGGGAAGTGGCTACACCTTC.